These 2 T cell receptor beta chains came from one sample sequenced in a study of shared clonotypes between healthy human individuals. Generated by immunoSEQ multiplex PCR, the TCRdb table keeps only in-frame clones and is missing some. The sample holds about 520,000 clones, approximately 80% seen once. Specimen: PBMCs. The origin of the receptors is a middle-aged woman in good health. Some clones in this sample may be carry-over from other donors' samples.

This chain links TRBV27 with TRBJ2-5; TRBD2 aligns across 8 bases. Trimming took 6 bases from V and 0 from J; bases not matched to a gene: 9. The CDR3 contains 16 residues. The germline V gene has CDR1 MNHEY and CDR2 SMNVEV (reference sequence). The CDR3, as DNA: TGTGCCAGCAGGCGGTTGGGTAGCGGGAACCAAGAGACCCAGTACTTC. Translation: CASRRLGSGNQETQYF.

The rearrangement links TRBV28 to TRBJ2-7; maybe TRBD2 (6 bases). This CDR3 has 14 amino acids. Trimming shortened V by 5 bases and J by 3 bases, and 14 bases separated the two germline ends. Germline V CDR1 and CDR2: MDHEN, SYDVKM. DNA of the CDR3: TGTGCCAGCAGTCCAGGGACTGCTTACTACGAGCAGTACTTC. This sequence encodes CASSPGTAYYEQYF. The variable domain in full, completed from reference TRBV28 and TRBJ2-7, reads DVKVTQSSRYLVKRTGEKVFLECVQDMDHENMFWYRQDPGLGLRLIYFSYDVKMKEKGDIPEGYSVSREKKERFSLILESASTNQTSMYLCASSPGTAYYEQYFGPGTRLTVT.